This T cell receptor beta chain was sequenced for a study of T cell responses to AZD1222 COVID-19 vaccine (dated by TCRdb to about 2021). Context from the whole study: AZD1222 recipients whose second dose came at about 4 weeks and those whose second dose came at about 12 weeks were combined into one group, since spike-specific TCR depth and breadth did not differ between the two schedules. TCR sequencing was performed for 230 to 250 trial participants, of whom 207 were given two doses of AZD1222 and 26 were given two doses of MenACWY control vaccine. Trial participants were enrolled by age into subgroups of 18-55, 56-69 and 70-plus years, and around 150, 29 and 61 TCR-sequenced participants, respectively, were included in these subgroups. What the authors observed across the whole study: Nearly half of unique spike-specific TCRs reportedly recognized epitopes outside regions mutated in the B.1.351 and B.1.1.7 variants. The whole spike protein was spanned by vaccine-associated CD4 TCRs, and dominant responses were seen in regions 160-218 and 743-854. In the small 56-69-year group, the increase in depth fell short of significance, most likely because of low power. Because no samples from the day 14 peak response were available, repertoires could be characterized only after the peak T cell response. Participants were mostly white British and included more females than males, and it was suggested by the authors that clonal diversity may have been underestimated. Conclusions about previously exposed vaccinees are limited, since just six AZD1222 recipients were seropositive for SARS-CoV-2 at baseline. Spike-specific TCR breadth and depth rose significantly after two AZD1222 doses compared with day 0 and with MenACWY recipients.

The CDR3 regions of human TCRbeta chains were analyzed by immunosequencing. On the authors' methods: Repertoire TCRs were checked for matches against a reference library of SARS-CoV-2-specific TCRs that had been generated using the MIRA antigen-specificity platform. Breadth meant the fraction of unique TCRs that were SARS-CoV-2-associated, whereas depth meant the fraction of total T cells that were SARS-CoV-2-associated. Each spike-specific TCR was assigned to its reactive spike region and to a CD4 or CD8 class using the MIRA data. Log10-transformed breadth and depth values were compared by one-way ANOVA with Sidak's multiple comparisons tests. TCRdb re-hosts the immuneACCESS table, in-frame sequences only. Its copies lack some clones; in the studies checked, an unresolved V gene accounts for under half of them, and the cause for the rest is not known. From that table come the V and J calls and clone size; the DNA was used to work out D and trimming. Across this sample there are about 54,000 clones, with about 86% seen only once. Roughly 10% of the sample belongs to the ten largest clones.

The time point tag for this specimen amounts to: baseline before first vaccination. Vaccinee samples were obtained from the UK trials COV001 and COV002, which included a single-blind randomized controlled phase 2/3 trial of AZD1222 (ChAdOx1 nCoV-19) in healthy adults. Trial participant PBMC samples were collected at day 0 and day 28 after the second dose for TCRbeta chain sequencing. CDR1 and CDR2, per the germline V gene (reference sequence), are SGHNT and YYREEE. Trimming accounts for 4 bases at V and 6 bases at J, while the number of junction bases matched to no gene is 10. Measured from the cysteine to the phenylalanine, the CDR3 is 15 residues long. Here the CDR3 DNA is all that survives: 45 bases in frame from base 1. With regard to this clone: Its antigen is unknown. Base-call qualities are not available, and no considerably larger clone is one nucleotide away.

This TCR derives from an adult in good health. The sequenced sample was peripheral blood, obtained on day 0 of AZD1222 vaccination. The sequence is built from TRBV5-4 and TRBJ1-2, with 9 central nucleotides matching TRBD1. The bases read TGTGCCAGCAGCGGGGCGGGACAGGGAAGGCATGGCTACACCTTC. The translation is CASSGAGQGRHGYTF.